A selection of T cell receptor beta chains follows, all from one sample in a study of T cell changes during pregnancy in multiple sclerosis. Here immunoSEQ multiplex PCR was the method, and the copy in TCRdb shows in-frame clones only, minus some. This sample carries about 39,000 clones, around 92% of them seen once, and the ten largest clones take about 27%. The sequences come from CD8+ T cells from peripheral blood mononuclear cells, collected before pregnancy. The source is a female donor with multiple sclerosis, enrolled in a pregnancy study. Each CDR3 is given with its conserved first and last residue. D genes are given only for firm matches. Clone size appears in some rows only: once, few, many, or a class for an expanded clone.

D,V,length,J,size,CDR3,DNA
TRBD1,TRBV7-9,16,TRBJ2-3,-,CASSLGAGGSTDTQYF,TGTGCCAGCAGCTTAGGAGCAGGGGGCAGCACAGATACGCAGTATTTT
-,TRBV14,12,TRBJ1-2,few,CASSQASYGYTF,TGTGCCAGCAGCCAAGCATCCTATGGCTACACCTTC
TRBD2,TRBV9,15,TRBJ2-7,-,CASSAGTSGAYEQYF,TGTGCCAGCAGCGCTGGGACTAGCGGGGCCTACGAGCAGTACTTC
TRBD1,TRBV4-1,17,TRBJ1-2,-,CASSPPRDRGLWNGYTF,TGCGCCAGCAGCCCACCCCGGGACAGGGGTTTGTGGAATGGCTACACCTTC
TRBD1,TRBV2,15,TRBJ1-2,-,CASSEQGAPNYGYTF,TGTGCCAGCAGTGAACAGGGGGCGCCGAACTATGGCTACACCTTC
-,TRBV2,15,TRBJ1-5,once,CASSEAHRGDQPQHF,TGTGCCAGCAGTGAAGCGCATCGGGGGGATCAGCCCCAGCATTTT
-,TRBV6-1,13,TRBJ2-2,-,CASSETPVGELFF,TGTGCCAGCAGTGAAACCCCGGTCGGGGAGCTGTTTTTT
-,TRBV7-6,17,TRBJ1-5,-,CASSLAGPPYSNQPQHF,TGTGCCAGCAGCTTAGCGGGGCCACCTTATAGCAATCAGCCCCAGCATTTT
-,TRBV28,13,TRBJ1-5,once,CASSPGLPQPQHF,TGTGCCAGCAGTCCGGGACTCCCTCAGCCCCAGCATTTT
-,TRBV27,15,TRBJ1-1,-,CASAPDGGMNTEAFF,TGTGCCAGCGCTCCGGATGGGGGGATGAACACTGAAGCTTTCTTT
TRBD1,TRBV7-9,15,TRBJ2-4,-,CASSPPDRTKNIQYF,TGTGCCAGCAGCCCCCCGGACAGGACCAAAAACATTCAGTACTTC
-,TRBV6-5,14,TRBJ2-1,-,CASSYSSSYNEQFF,TGTGCCAGCAGTTACTCTAGCTCCTACAATGAGCAGTTCTTC
-,TRBV2,14,TRBJ2-1,-,CASSERRGENEQFF,TGTGCCAGCAGTGAACGGAGGGGCGAAAATGAGCAGTTCTTC
-,TRBV21-1,14,TRBJ2-1,-,CASSKSTGKNEQFF,TGTGCCAGCAGCAAGTCAACAGGGAAGAATGAGCAGTTCTTC
TRBD1,TRBV6-4,15,TRBJ2-1,-,CASSDSTGGYNEQFF,TGTGCCAGCAGTGACTCTACAGGGGGCTACAATGAGCAGTTCTTC
-,TRBV5-1,15,TRBJ1-2,-,CASSLSRAGNYGYTF,TGCGCCAGCAGCTTGAGCAGGGCAGGGAACTATGGCTACACCTTC
-,TRBV6-1,14,TRBJ1-5,-,CASSEYRSNQPQHF,TGTGCCAGCAGTGAATACAGAAGCAATCAGCCCCAGCATTTT
-,TRBV7-2,15,TRBJ2-1,-,CASSFPYSSYNEQFF,TGTGCCAGCAGCTTCCCTTATAGCTCCTACAATGAGCAGTTCTTC
-,TRBV28,13,TRBJ1-5,-,CASSFSFTQPQHF,TGTGCCAGCAGTTTTAGTTTCACTCAGCCCCAGCATTTT
-,TRBV5-1,13,TRBJ1-5,-,CASSFRGAQPQHF,TGCGCCAGCAGCTTCCGGGGGGCCCAGCCCCAGCATTTT
-,TRBV7-6,12,TRBJ2-7,-,CASSLGGDEQYF,TGTGCCAGCAGCTTAGGGGGAGACGAGCAGTACTTC
TRBD2,TRBV5-6,12,TRBJ2-3,-,CASRFGGGSQYF,TGTGCCAGCAGATTCGGGGGGGGGTCACAGTATTTT
TRBD2,TRBV10-1,13,TRBJ2-7,-,CASSAASGREQYF,TGCGCCAGCAGTGCGGCTAGCGGGAGGGAGCAGTACTTC
TRBD2,TRBV28,14,TRBJ2-3,-,CASNIAGNTDTQYF,TGTGCCAGCAACATAGCGGGTAACACAGATACGCAGTATTTT
-,TRBV4-2,13,TRBJ2-3,once,CASSPVSEDTQYF,TGTGCCAGCAGCCCCGTATCAGAAGATACGCAGTATTTT
TRBD2,TRBV6-5,14,TRBJ2-7,-,CASSYSLAGREQYF,TGTGCCAGCAGTTACTCATTAGCGGGACGCGAGCAGTACTTC
TRBD1,TRBV30,12,TRBJ1-1,once,CTWNRGRAEAFF,TGTACCTGGAACAGGGGGCGGGCTGAAGCTTTCTTT
TRBD2,TRBV16,16,TRBJ2-7,-,CASSQGSGTSGYEQYF,TGTGCCAGCAGCCAAGGGTCCGGGACTAGCGGGTACGAGCAGTACTTC
-,TRBV5-4,17,TRBJ2-7,once,CASSLKGPLTYSYEQYF,TGTGCCAGCAGCTTGAAGGGGCCCCTGACTTACTCCTACGAGCAGTACTTC
TRBD2,TRBV9,13,TRBJ2-1,-,CASSNERGNEQFF,TGTGCCAGCAGCAACGAGCGGGGCAATGAGCAGTTCTTC
TRBD2,TRBV6-5,16,TRBJ2-5,-,CASSFRMGLAVETQYF,TGTGCCAGCAGTTTCCGTATGGGACTAGCGGTAGAGACCCAGTACTTC
-,TRBV14,14,TRBJ2-3,-,CASSLSGSTDTQYF,TGTGCCAGCAGTCTAAGCGGGAGCACAGATACGCAGTATTTT
TRBD2,TRBV5-1,15,TRBJ2-1,-,CASSPSGGPYNEQFF,TGCGCCAGCAGCCCCAGCGGGGGACCCTACAATGAGCAGTTCTTC
-,TRBV9,17,TRBJ1-3,-,CASSTQGETTSGNTIYF,TGTGCCAGCAGCACACAGGGCGAAACAACCTCTGGAAACACCATATATTTT
TRBD1,TRBV25-1,15,TRBJ1-1,-,CASSGQGRPGTEAFF,TGTGCCAGTTCCGGACAGGGCCGACCCGGCACTGAAGCTTTCTTT
TRBD1,TRBV28,14,TRBJ2-7,-,CASLRDRSLYEQYF,TGTGCCAGCCTTAGGGACAGGAGTCTCTACGAGCAGTACTTC
TRBD1,TRBV10-3,18,TRBJ1-1,-,CAISESGGDSFSNTEAFF,TGTGCCATCAGTGAGTCGGGTGGGGACAGCTTTTCGAACACTGAAGCTTTCTTT
-,TRBV28,13,TRBJ2-4,once,CASSVYSKNIQYF,TGTGCCAGCAGTGTGTACAGCAAAAACATTCAGTACTTC
TRBD1,TRBV5-6,14,TRBJ2-1,-,CASSQRTGGLGQFF,TGTGCCAGCAGCCAGCGGACAGGGGGCTTAGGGCAGTTCTTC
TRBD1,TRBV7-9,17,TRBJ1-3,-,CASSATGDGSSGNTIYF,TGTGCCAGCAGCGCGACAGGGGATGGGTCCTCTGGAAACACCATATATTTT
TRBD2,TRBV15,16,TRBJ2-3,-,CATSRELAGSTDTQYF,TGTGCCACCAGCAGAGAACTAGCGGGAAGCACAGATACGCAGTATTTT
TRBD1,TRBV6-5,14,TRBJ2-5,-,CASTRTGVKETQYF,TGTGCCAGCACCCGGACAGGGGTCAAAGAGACCCAGTACTTC
TRBD2,TRBV10-3,13,TRBJ2-7,-,CATGTSETYEQYF,TGTGCCACCGGGACTAGCGAAACCTACGAGCAGTACTTC
TRBD1,TRBV7-6,14,TRBJ1-1,-,CASRPTGGETEAFF,TGTGCCAGCAGGCCCACAGGGGGAGAGACTGAAGCTTTCTTT
TRBD1,TRBV7-9,15,TRBJ2-7,-,CASSHPGTGAYEQYF,TGTGCCAGCAGCCACCCAGGGACAGGTGCCTACGAGCAGTACTTC
-,TRBV5-6,14,TRBJ2-7,-,CASSLGTGVYEQYF,TGTGCCAGCAGCTTGGGGACGGGAGTCTACGAGCAGTACTTC
-,TRBV5-1,16,TRBJ2-7,-,CASSLLKDRPTYEQYF,TGCGCCAGCAGCTTGTTGAAGGACAGACCAACCTACGAGCAGTACTTC
-,TRBV19,13,TRBJ1-2,-,CASSRVINYGYTF,TGTGCCAGTAGTCGGGTGATTAACTATGGCTACACCTTC
-,TRBV2,17,TRBJ2-3,-,CANRPSLLAARTDTQYF,TGTGCCAACAGACCATCCCTGCTAGCCGCGCGCACAGATACGCAGTATTTT
-,TRBV27,15,TRBJ1-2,-,CASSLSATGSRGYTF,TGTGCCAGCAGTTTATCGGCCACAGGGTCTCGAGGCTACACCTTC
-,TRBV7-8,14,TRBJ2-3,-,CASSSRESTDTQYF,TGTGCCAGCAGCTCCAGGGAAAGCACAGATACGCAGTATTTT